This TCR beta chain was captured in a study of T cell responses to AZD1222 COVID-19 vaccine. Findings and caveats of the study: Most donors were white British and more were female, and clonal diversity was possibly underestimated.

This CDR3 region has 11 residues. CDR1 and CDR2 from the germline V gene are SQVTM and ANQGSEA. The V end was cut by 1 base, the J end by 4 bases, with 4 bases between. Measured with immunoSEQ multiplex PCR; TCRdb has only the in-frame clones, and not every one. Counted here are 100,000 to 150,000 clones, roughly 86% occurring once; the ten biggest clones make up about 10%. Notes on this clone: The antigen is undetermined.

The source material was peripheral blood, sampled on day 0 of AZD1222 vaccination. The chain recombines TRBV29-1 with TRBJ1-2, with unresolved D. The sequence derives from an adult in good health. The CDR3 coding sequence is TGCAGCGTTGAAGCCACCTATGGCTACACCTTC. Protein product: CSVEATYGYTF.